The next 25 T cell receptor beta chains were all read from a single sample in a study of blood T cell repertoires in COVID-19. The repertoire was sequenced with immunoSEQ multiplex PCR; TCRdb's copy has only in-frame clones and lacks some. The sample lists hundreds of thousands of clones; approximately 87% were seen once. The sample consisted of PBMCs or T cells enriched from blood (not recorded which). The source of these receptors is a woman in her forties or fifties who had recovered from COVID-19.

As DNA, the CDR3 is TGTGCCAGCAGCGCAACATCGTTCGGCAATCAGCCCCAGCATTTT. Translation gives CASSATSFGNQPQHF. This sequence joins TRBV2 and TRBJ1-5; D uncertain. Germline V gene lookup returns CDR1 SNHLY and CDR2 FYNNEI. The CDR3 is 15 residues long. Trimming stripped 6 bases from V and 2 bases from J, with 14 bases between.

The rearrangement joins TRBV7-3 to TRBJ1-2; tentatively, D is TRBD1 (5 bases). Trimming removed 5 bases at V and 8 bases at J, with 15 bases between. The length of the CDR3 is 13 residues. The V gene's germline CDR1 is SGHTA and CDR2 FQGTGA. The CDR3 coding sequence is TGTGCCAGCAGCCCAGACACTCAGGGAGGCTACACCTTC. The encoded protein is CASSPDTQGGYTF.

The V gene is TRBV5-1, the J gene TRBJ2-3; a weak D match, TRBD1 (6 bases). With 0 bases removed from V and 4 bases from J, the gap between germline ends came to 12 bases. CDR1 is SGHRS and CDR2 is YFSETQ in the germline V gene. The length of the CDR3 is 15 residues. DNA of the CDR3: TGCGCCAGCAGCTTGGATCCAGGGGCACCAGATACGCAGTATTTT. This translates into CASSLDPGAPDTQYF.

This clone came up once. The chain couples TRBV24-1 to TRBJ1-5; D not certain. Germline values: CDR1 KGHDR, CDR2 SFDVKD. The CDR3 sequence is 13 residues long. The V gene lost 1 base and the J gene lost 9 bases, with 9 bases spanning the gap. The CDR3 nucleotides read TGTGCCACCAGTGATTTACGGGGAGGGCCCCAGCATTTT. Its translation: CATSDLRGGPQHF.

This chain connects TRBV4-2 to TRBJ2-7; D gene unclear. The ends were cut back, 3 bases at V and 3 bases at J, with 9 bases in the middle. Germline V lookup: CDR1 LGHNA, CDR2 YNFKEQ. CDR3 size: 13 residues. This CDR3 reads CASSQSSGYEQYF. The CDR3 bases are TGTGCCAGCAGCCAGTCTTCCGGCTACGAGCAGTACTTC.

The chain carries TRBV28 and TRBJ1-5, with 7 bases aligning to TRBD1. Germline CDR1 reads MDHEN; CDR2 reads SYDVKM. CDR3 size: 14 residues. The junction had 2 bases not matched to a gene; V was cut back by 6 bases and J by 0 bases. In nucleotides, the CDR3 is TGTGCCAGCAGAGCAGGGGGTAGCAATCAGCCCCAGCATTTT. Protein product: CASRAGGSNQPQHF.

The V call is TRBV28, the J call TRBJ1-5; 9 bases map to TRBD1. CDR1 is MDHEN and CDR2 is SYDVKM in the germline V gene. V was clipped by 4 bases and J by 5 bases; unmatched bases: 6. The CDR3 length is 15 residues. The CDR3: CASSSWDRVDQPQHF. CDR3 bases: TGTGCCAGCAGTTCCTGGGACAGGGTCGATCAGCCCCAGCATTTT.

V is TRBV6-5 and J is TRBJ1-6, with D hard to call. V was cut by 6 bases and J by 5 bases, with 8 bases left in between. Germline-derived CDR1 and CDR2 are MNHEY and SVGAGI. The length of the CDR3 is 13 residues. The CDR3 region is CASRGLNNSPLHF. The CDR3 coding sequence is TGTGCCAGCAGGGGCCTCAATAATTCACCCCTCCACTTT.

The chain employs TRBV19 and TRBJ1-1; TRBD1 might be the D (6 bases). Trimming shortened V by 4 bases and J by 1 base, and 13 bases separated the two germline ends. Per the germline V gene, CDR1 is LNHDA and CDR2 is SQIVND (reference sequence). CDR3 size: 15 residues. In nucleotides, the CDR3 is TGTGCCAGTAGTAGCCCAGGGGATCGGAACACTGAAGCTTTCTTT. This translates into CASSSPGDRNTEAFF.

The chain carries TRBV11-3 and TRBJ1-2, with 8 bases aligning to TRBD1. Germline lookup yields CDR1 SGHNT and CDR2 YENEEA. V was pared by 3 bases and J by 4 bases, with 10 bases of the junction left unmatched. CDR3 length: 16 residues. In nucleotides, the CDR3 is TGTGCCAGCAGCTTTGGACAGGGTAAGAGTAGCTATGGCTACACCTTC. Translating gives CASSFGQGKSSYGYTF. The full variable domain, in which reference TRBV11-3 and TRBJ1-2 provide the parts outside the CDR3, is EAGVVQSPRYKIIEKKQPVAFWCNPISGHNTLYWYLQNLGQGPELLIRYENEEAVDDSQLPKDRFSAERLKGVDSTLKIQPAELGDSAVYLCASSFGQGKSSYGYTFGSGTRLTVV.

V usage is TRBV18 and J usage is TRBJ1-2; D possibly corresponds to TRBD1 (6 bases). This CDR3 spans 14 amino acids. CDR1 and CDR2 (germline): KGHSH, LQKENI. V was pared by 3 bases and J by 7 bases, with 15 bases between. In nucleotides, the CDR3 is TGTGCCAGCTCACCCGGGACAACAAGGGGTGGCTACACCTTC. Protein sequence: CASSPGTTRGGYTF.

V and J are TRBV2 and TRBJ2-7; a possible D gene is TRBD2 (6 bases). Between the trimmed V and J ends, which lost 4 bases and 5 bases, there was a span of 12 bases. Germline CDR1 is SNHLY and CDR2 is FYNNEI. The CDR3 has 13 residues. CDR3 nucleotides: TGTGCCAGCAGTGCGGGGGAGGCGAACGAGCAGTACTTC. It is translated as CASSAGEANEQYF.

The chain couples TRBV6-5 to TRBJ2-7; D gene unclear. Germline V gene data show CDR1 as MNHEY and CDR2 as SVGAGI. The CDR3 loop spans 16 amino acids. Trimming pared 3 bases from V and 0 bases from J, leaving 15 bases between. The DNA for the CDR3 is TGTGCCAGCAGTTATAGTTCGGCAGGCTCCTCCTACGAGCAGTACTTC. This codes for CASSYSSAGSSYEQYF.

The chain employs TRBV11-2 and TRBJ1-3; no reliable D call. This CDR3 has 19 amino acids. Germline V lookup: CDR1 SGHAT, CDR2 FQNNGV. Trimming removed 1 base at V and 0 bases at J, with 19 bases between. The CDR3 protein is CASSLVPPWQISSGNTIYF. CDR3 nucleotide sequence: TGTGCCAGCAGCTTAGTGCCTCCGTGGCAGATAAGCTCTGGAAACACCATATATTTT.

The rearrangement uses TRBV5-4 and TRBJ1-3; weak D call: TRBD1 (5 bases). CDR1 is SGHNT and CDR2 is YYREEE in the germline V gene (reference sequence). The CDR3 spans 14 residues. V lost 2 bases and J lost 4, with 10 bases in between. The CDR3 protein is CASSFQGRGNTIYF. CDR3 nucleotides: TGTGCCAGCAGCTTTCAGGGCCGAGGAAACACCATATATTTT. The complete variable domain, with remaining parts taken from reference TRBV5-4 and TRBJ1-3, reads ETGVTQSPTHLIKTRGQQVTLRCSSQSGHNTVSWYQQALGQGPQFIFQYYREEENGRGNFPPRFSGLQFPNYSSELNVNALELDDSALYLCASSFQGRGNTIYFGEGSWLTVV.

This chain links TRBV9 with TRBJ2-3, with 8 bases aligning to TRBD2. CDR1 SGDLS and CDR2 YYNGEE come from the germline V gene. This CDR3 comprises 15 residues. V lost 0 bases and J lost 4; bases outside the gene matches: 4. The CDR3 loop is CASSVARGAADTQYF. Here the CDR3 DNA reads TGTGCCAGCAGCGTAGCGCGGGGGGCCGCAGATACGCAGTATTTT.

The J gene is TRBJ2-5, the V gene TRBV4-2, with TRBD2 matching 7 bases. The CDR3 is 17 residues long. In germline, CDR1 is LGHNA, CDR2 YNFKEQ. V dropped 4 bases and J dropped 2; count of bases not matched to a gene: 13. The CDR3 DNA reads TGTGCCAGCAGCCGGACAAGCGGGACTGGTCATCAAGAGACCCAGTACTTC. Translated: CASSRTSGTGHQETQYF.

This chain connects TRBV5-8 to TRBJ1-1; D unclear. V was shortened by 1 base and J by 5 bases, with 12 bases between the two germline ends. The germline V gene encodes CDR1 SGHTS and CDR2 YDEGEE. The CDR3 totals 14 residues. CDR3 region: CASSLRLRGTEAFF. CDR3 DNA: TGTGCCAGCAGCTTGCGGTTGCGGGGAACTGAAGCTTTCTTT.

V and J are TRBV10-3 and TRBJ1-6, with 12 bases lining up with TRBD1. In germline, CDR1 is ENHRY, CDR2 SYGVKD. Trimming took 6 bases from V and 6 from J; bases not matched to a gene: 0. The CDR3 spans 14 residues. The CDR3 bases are TGTGCCATCAGGGGACAGGGGGCTAATTCACCCCTCCACTTT. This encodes CAIRGQGANSPLHF.

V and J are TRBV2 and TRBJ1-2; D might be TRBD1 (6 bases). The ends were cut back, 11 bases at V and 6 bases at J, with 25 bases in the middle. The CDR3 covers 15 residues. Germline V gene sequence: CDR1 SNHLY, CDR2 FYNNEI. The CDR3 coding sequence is TGTGCCGGCACGCTAAGGGGGTACGGGCAAGATGGCTACACCTTC. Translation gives CAGTLRGYGQDGYTF.

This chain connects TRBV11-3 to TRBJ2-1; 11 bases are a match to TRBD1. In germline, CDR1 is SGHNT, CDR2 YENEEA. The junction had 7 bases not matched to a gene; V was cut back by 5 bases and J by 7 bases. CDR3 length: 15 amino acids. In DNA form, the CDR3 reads TGTGCCAGCAGCACTCGGGACAGGGGGGCGAATGAGCAGTTCTTC. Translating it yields CASSTRDRGANEQFF.

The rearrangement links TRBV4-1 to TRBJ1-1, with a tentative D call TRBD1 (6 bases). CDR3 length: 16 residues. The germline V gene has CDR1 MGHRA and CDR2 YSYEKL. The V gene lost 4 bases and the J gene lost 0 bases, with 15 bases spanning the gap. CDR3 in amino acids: CASSLAHRAMNTEAFF. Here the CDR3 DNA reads TGCGCCAGCAGCCTAGCGCACAGGGCAATGAACACTGAAGCTTTCTTT.

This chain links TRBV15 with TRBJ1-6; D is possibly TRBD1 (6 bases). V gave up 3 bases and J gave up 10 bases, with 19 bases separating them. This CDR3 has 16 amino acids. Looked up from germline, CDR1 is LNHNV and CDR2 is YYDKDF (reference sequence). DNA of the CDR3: TGTGCCACCAGCAGGCGTGGTACAGGGAATAGGTCACCCCTCCACTTT. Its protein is CATSRRGTGNRSPLHF.

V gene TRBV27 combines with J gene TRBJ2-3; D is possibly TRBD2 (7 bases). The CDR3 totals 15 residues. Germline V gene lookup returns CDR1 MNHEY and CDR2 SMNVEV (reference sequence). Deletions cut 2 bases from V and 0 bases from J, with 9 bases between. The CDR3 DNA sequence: TGTGCCAGCAGTTTAAAGGGGGGGAGCACAGATACGCAGTATTTT. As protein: CASSLKGGSTDTQYF.

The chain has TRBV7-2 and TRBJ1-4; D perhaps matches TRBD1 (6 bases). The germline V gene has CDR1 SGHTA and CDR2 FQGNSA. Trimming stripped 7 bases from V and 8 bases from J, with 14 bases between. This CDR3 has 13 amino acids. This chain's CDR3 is CASKSGVREKLFF. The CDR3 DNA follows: TGTGCCAGCAAGTCAGGGGTACGGGAAAAACTGTTTTTT.